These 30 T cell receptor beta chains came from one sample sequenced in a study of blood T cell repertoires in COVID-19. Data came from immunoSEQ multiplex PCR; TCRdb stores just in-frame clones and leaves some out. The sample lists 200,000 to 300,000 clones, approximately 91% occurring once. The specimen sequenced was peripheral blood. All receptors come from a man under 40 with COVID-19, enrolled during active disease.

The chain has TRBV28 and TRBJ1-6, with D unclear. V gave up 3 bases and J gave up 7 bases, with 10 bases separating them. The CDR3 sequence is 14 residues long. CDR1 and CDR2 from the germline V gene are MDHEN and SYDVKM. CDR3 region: CASSFWAFNSPLHF. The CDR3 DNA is TGTGCCAGCAGTTTTTGGGCCTTCAATTCACCCCTCCACTTT. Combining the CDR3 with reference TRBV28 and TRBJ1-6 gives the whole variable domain DVKVTQSSRYLVKRTGEKVFLECVQDMDHENMFWYRQDPGLGLRLIYFSYDVKMKEKGDIPEGYSVSREKKERFSLILESASTNQTSMYLCASSFWAFNSPLHFGNGTRLTVT.

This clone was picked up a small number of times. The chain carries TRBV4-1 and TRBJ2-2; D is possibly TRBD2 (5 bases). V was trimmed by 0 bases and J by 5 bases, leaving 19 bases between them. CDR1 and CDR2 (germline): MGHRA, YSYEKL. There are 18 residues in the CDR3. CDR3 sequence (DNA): TGCGCCAGCAGCCAAGATCTCGTCTGGGAGAAAAGGACCGGGGAGCTGTTTTTT. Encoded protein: CASSQDLVWEKRTGELFF.

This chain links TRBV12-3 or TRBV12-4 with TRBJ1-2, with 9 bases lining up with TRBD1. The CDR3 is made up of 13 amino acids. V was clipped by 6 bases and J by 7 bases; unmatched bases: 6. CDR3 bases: TGTGCCAGCAGCAGACAGGGGGAGAGTGGCTACACCTTC. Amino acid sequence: CASSRQGESGYTF.

The CDR3 loop is CASSIRRGGPDTQYF. The CDR3 region has the DNA TGTGCCAGTAGTATTCGGCGGGGGGGCCCAGATACGCAGTATTTT. The V call is TRBV19, the J call TRBJ2-3, with TRBD2 matching 9 bases. The CDR3 is 15 residues long. Germline V gene lookup returns CDR1 LNHDA and CDR2 SQIVND (reference sequence). V lost 3 bases and J lost 4; bases outside the gene matches: 5. Variable domain in full (rest from reference TRBV19 and TRBJ2-3): DGGITQSPKYLFRKEGQNVTLSCEQNLNHDAMYWYRQDPGQGLRLIYYSQIVNDFQKGDIAEGYSVSREKKESFPLTVTSAQKNPTAFYLCASSIRRGGPDTQYFGPGTRLTVL.

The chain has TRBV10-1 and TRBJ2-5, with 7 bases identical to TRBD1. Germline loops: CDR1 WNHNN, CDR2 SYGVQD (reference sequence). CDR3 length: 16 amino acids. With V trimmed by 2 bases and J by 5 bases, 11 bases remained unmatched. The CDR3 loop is CASSENTGDPRETQYF. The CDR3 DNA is TGCGCCAGCAGTGAGAATACAGGGGACCCCAGGGAGACCCAGTACTTC.

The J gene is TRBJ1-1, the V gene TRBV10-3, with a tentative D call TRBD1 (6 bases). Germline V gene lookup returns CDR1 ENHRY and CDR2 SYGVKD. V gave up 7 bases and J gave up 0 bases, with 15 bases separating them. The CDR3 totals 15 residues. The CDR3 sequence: CAIKQGTPVNTEAFF. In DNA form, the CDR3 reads TGTGCCATCAAGCAGGGGACCCCTGTGAACACTGAAGCTTTCTTT.

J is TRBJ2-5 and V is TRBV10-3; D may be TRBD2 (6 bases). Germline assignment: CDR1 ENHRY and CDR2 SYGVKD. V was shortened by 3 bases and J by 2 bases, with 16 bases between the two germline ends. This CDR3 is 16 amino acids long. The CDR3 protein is CAISDFGTSQQETQYF. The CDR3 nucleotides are TGTGCCATCAGTGACTTTGGGACTTCCCAACAAGAGACCCAGTACTTC.

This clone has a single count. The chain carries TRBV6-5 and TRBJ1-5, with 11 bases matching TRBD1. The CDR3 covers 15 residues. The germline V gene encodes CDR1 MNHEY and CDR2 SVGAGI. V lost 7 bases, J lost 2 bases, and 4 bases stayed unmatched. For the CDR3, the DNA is TGTGCCAGCACACGGGACAGGGGGGGCAATCAGCCCCAGCATTTT. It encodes CASTRDRGGNQPQHF.

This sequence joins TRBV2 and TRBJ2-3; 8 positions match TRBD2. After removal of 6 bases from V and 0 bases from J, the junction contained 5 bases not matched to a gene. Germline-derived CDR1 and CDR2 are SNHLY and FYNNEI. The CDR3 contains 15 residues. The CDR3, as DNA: TGTGCCAGCAGACCAACTAGCGGTAGCACAGATACGCAGTATTTT. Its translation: CASRPTSGSTDTQYF.

The CDR3 here is CASSQDWTEDYGYTF. The CDR3 nucleotides are TGCGCCAGCAGCCAAGATTGGACTGAAGACTATGGCTACACCTTC. The chain uses TRBV4-1 and TRBJ1-2, with no clear D. CDR3 length: 15 residues. V lost 0 bases, J lost 3 bases, and 11 bases lay in between. CDR1 and CDR2 (germline): MGHRA, YSYEKL.

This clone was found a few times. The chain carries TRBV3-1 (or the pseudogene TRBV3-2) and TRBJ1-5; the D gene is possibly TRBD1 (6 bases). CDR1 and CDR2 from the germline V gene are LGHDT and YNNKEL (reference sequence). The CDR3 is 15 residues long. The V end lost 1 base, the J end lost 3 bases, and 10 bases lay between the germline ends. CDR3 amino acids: CASSQGRQANQPQHF. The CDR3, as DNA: TGTGCCAGCAGCCAAGGCAGACAGGCCAATCAGCCCCAGCATTTT.

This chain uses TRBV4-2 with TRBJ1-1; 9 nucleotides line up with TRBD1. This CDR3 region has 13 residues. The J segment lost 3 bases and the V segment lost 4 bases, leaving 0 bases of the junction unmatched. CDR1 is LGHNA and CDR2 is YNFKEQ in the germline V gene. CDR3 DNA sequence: TGTGCCAGCAGCCGGGACAGGGACACTGAAGCTTTCTTT. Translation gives CASSRDRDTEAFF.

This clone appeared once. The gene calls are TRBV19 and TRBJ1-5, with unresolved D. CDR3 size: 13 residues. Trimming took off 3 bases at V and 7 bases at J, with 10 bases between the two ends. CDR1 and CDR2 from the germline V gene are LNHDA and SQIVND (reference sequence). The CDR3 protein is CASSMEGFQPQHF. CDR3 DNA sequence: TGTGCCAGTAGTATGGAGGGTTTCCAGCCCCAGCATTTT.

The CDR3 spells CASSQEGGVHQPQHF. In nucleotides, the CDR3 is TGCGCCAGCAGCCAAGAGGGCGGGGTTCATCAGCCCCAGCATTTT. The genes are TRBV4-1 and TRBJ1-5; no firm D call. The CDR3 runs 15 residues. The germline V gene encodes CDR1 MGHRA and CDR2 YSYEKL. V lost 0 bases to trimming and J lost 5 bases, with 11 bases between them.

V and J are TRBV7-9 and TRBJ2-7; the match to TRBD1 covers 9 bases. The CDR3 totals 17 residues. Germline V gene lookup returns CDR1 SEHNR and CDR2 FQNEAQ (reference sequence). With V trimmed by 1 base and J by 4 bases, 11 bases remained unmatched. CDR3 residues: CASSLEAPGTGKYEQYF. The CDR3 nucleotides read TGTGCCAGCAGCTTAGAGGCTCCCGGGACAGGGAAGTACGAGCAGTACTTC.

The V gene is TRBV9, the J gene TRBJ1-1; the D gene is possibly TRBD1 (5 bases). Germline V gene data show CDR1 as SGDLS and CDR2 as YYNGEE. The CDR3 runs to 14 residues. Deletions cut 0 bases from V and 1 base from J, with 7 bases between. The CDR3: CASSVAGQNTEAFF. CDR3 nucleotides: TGTGCCAGCAGCGTAGCAGGACAGAACACTGAAGCTTTCTTT.

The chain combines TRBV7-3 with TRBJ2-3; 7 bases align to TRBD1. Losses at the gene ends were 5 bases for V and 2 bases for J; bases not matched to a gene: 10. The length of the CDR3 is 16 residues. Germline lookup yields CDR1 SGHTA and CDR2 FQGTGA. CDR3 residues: CASSPSTGPPTDTQYF. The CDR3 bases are TGTGCCAGCAGCCCTTCGACAGGGCCCCCCACAGATACGCAGTATTTT.

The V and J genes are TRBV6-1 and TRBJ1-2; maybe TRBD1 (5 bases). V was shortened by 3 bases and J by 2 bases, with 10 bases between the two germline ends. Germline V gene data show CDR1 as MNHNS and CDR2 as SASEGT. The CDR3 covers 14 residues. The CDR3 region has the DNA TGTGCCAGCAGTGATTCAGGGTGGAACTATGGCTACACCTTC. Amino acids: CASSDSGWNYGYTF.

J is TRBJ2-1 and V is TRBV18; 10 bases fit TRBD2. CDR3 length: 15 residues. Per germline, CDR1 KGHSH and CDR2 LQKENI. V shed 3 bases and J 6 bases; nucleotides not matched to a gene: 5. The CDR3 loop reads CASSPGTSVGNEQFF. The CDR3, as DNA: TGTGCCAGCTCACCGGGGACTAGCGTCGGCAATGAGCAGTTCTTC. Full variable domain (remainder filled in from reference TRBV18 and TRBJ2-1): NAGVMQNPRHLVRRRGQEARLRCSPMKGHSHVYWYRQLPEEGLKFMVYLQKENIIDESGMPKERFSAEFPKEGPSILRIQQVVRGDSAAYFCASSPGTSVGNEQFFGPGTRLTVL.

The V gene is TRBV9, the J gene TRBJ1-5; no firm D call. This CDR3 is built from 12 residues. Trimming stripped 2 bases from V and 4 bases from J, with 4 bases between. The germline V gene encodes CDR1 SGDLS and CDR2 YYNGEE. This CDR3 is CASSVRNQPQHF. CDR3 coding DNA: TGTGCCAGCAGCGTCCGGAATCAGCCCCAGCATTTT.

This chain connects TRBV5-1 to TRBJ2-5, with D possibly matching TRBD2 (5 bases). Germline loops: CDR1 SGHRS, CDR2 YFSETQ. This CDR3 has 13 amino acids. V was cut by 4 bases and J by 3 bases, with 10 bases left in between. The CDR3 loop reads CASSRTFKETQYF. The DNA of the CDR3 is TGCGCCAGCAGCAGGACTTTCAAAGAGACCCAGTACTTC. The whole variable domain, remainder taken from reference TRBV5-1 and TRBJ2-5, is KAGVTQTPRYLIKTRGQQVTLSCSPISGHRSVSWYQQTPGQGLQFLFEYFSETQRNKGNFPGRFSGRQFSNSRSEMNVSTLELGDSALYLCASSRTFKETQYFGPGTRLLVL.

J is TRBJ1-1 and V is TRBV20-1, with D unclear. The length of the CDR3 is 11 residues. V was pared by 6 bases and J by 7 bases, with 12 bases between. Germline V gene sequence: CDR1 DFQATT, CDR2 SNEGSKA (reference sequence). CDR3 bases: TGCAGTGCAAGGAGGACGGTTGAAGCTTTCTTT. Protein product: CSARRTVEAFF.

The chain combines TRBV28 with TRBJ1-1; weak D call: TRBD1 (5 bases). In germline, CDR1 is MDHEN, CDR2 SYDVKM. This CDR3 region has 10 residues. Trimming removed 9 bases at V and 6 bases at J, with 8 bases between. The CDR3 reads CASTGSEAFF. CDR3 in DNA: TGTGCCAGTACAGGATCTGAAGCTTTCTTT.

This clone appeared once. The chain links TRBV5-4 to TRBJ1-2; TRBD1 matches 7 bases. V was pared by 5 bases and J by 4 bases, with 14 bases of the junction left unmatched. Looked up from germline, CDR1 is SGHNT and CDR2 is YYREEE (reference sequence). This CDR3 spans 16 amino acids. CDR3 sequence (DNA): TGTGCCAGCAGAATAAATACAGGGGTCCTTGGCTATGGCTACACCTTC. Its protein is CASRINTGVLGYGYTF.

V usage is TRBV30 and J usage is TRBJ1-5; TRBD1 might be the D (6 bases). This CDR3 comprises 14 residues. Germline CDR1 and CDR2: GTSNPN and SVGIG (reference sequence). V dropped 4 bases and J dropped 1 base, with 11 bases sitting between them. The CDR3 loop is CAWNLQGSNQPQHF. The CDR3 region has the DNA TGTGCCTGGAACCTTCAGGGGAGCAATCAGCCCCAGCATTTT.

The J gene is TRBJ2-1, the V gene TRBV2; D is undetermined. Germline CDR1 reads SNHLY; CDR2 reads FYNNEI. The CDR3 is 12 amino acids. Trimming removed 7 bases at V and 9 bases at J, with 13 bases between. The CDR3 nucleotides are TGTGCCAGCACTACTCTATCCCGTGAGCAGTTCTTC. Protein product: CASTTLSREQFF.

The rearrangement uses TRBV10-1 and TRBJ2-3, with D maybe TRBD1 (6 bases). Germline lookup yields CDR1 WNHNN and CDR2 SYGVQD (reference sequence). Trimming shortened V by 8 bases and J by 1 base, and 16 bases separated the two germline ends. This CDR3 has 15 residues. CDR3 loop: CASRTPGQCTDTQYF. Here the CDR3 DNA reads TGCGCCAGCCGCACACCGGGACAATGCACAGATACGCAGTATTTT.

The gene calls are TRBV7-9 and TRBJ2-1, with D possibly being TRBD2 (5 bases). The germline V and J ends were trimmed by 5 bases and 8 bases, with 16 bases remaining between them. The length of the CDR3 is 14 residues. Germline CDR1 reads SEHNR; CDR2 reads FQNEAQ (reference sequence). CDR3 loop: CASSPTGPRDEQFF. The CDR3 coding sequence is TGTGCCAGCAGCCCCACTGGGCCGAGGGATGAGCAGTTCTTC.

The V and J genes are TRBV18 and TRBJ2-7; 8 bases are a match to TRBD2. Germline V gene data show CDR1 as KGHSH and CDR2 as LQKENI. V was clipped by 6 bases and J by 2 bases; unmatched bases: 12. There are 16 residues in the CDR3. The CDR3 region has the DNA TGTGCCAGCTCCCTCACCGGGACTAGAAGCGCCTACGAGCAGTACTTC. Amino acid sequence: CASSLTGTRSAYEQYF.

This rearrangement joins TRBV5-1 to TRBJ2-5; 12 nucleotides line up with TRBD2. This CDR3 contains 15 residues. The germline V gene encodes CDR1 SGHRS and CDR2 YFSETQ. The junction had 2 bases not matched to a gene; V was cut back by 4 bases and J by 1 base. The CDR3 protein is CASSILAGGQETQYF. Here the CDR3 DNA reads TGCGCCAGCAGCATACTAGCGGGGGGCCAAGAGACCCAGTACTTC.